These 32 T cell receptor beta chains were all obtained from the same sample, sequenced in a study of blood T cell repertoires in COVID-19. Repertoires were generated with immunoSEQ multiplex PCR, while TCRdb's copy carries only in-frame clones and drops some. The table includes roughly 280,000 clones, 88% detected once. Sequencing input: PBMCs or T cells enriched from blood (not recorded which). Receptors originate from a woman in her fifties or sixties who had recovered from COVID-19.

The sample holds one count of this clone. The J gene is TRBJ2-1, the V gene TRBV11-3; D not resolved. The V gene lost 5 bases and the J gene lost 10 bases, with 12 bases spanning the gap. CDR1 and CDR2 from the germline V gene are SGHNT and YENEEA. This CDR3 spans 12 amino acids. CDR3 DNA sequence: TGTGCCAGCAGCATGGGCCCCAGGGAGCAGTTCTTC. Translating gives CASSMGPREQFF. Full variable domain (rest looked up from reference TRBV11-3 and TRBJ2-1): EAGVVQSPRYKIIEKKQPVAFWCNPISGHNTLYWYLQNLGQGPELLIRYENEEAVDDSQLPKDRFSAERLKGVDSTLKIQPAELGDSAVYLCASSMGPREQFFGPGTRLTVL.

The gene calls are TRBV3-1 (or the pseudogene TRBV3-2) and TRBJ2-7; D might be TRBD2 (6 bases). The CDR3 spans 18 residues. The V end was cut by 4 bases, the J end by 7 bases, with 29 bases between. Germline loops: CDR1 LGHDT, CDR2 YNNKEL (reference sequence). CDR3: CASSPRFSSLRESREQYF. CDR3 nucleotides: TGTGCCAGCAGCCCCAGATTTTCTTCTCTTCGGGAGTCAAGAGAGCAGTACTTC.

The chain is built from TRBV7-9 and TRBJ1-2; D possibly corresponds to TRBD1 (6 bases). In germline, CDR1 is SEHNR, CDR2 FQNEAQ (reference sequence). The CDR3 is 15 amino acids. V was trimmed by 5 bases and J by 3 bases, leaving 16 bases between them. CDR3 DNA sequence: TGTGCCAGCAGCGGACCCGTAAGGACAGACTATGGCTACACCTTC. Protein: CASSGPVRTDYGYTF.

This clone was counted at least ten times. The V call is TRBV9, the J call TRBJ2-5, with a weak D call TRBD2 (5 bases). V lost 2 bases, J lost 1 base, and 15 bases lay in between. CDR1 SGDLS and CDR2 YYNGEE come from the germline V gene. This CDR3 is 16 amino acids long. The CDR3 DNA is TGTGCCAGCAGCGTGGGTTCCGGGAAGGTCCAAGAGACCCAGTACTTC. This sequence encodes CASSVGSGKVQETQYF.

This clone showed up just once. The CDR3 reads CASLMEPPRGQPQHF. Written as DNA, the CDR3 is TGTGCCAGTCTCATGGAGCCCCCGCGGGGACAGCCCCAGCATTTT. The chain is built from TRBV19 and TRBJ1-5; no firm D call. Looked up from germline, CDR1 is LNHDA and CDR2 is SQIVND (reference sequence). The CDR3 extends over 15 amino acids. The V end was cut by 8 bases, the J end by 7 bases, with 21 bases between.

The rearrangement joins TRBV2 to TRBJ2-1, with 9 bases that match TRBD2. The CDR3 totals 15 residues. The V gene's germline CDR1 is SNHLY and CDR2 FYNNEI. The ends lost 3 bases at V and 8 bases at J; junction bases unmatched: 8. The CDR3 spells CASSDLLAGRDEQFF. The CDR3 DNA follows: TGTGCCAGCAGTGATCTACTAGCGGGCAGGGATGAGCAGTTCTTC.

The CDR3, as DNA: TGTGCCAGCAGAGCCGGGACAGGTAAAACCTACGAGCAGTACTTC. It translates to CASRAGTGKTYEQYF. This chain links TRBV27 with TRBJ2-7, with 8 bases identical to TRBD1. V lost 6 bases and J lost 2; bases outside the gene matches: 9. The germline V gene encodes CDR1 MNHEY and CDR2 SMNVEV (reference sequence). The CDR3 contains 15 residues.

V is TRBV19 and J is TRBJ2-2, with TRBD2 matching 7 bases. Germline CDR1 reads LNHDA; CDR2 reads SQIVND (reference sequence). The CDR3 has 14 amino acids. The J segment lost 3 bases and the V segment lost 6 bases, leaving 4 bases of the junction unmatched. In DNA form, the CDR3 reads TGTGCCAGTAGCCTACTAGCGCACACCGGGGAGCTGTTTTTT. Its protein is CASSLLAHTGELFF.

Here the CDR3 DNA reads TGTGCCAGCAGCGTATCCGGGACAGGGATCTACGAGCAGTACTTC. Translating it yields CASSVSGTGIYEQYF. The V and J genes are TRBV7-9 and TRBJ2-7, with TRBD1 matching 9 bases. The V gene end was trimmed by 5 bases and the J gene end by 3 bases; junction bases not matched to a gene: 8. CDR1 SEHNR and CDR2 FQNEAQ come from the germline V gene (reference sequence). The CDR3 loop spans 15 amino acids. Drawing the rest from reference TRBV7-9 and TRBJ2-7, the complete variable domain is DTGVSQNPRHKITKRGQNVTFRCDPISEHNRLYWYRQTLGQGPEFLTYFQNEAQLEKSRLLSDRFSAERPKGSFSTLEIQRTEQGDSAMYLCASSVSGTGIYEQYFGPGTRLTVT.

This chain joins TRBV18 and TRBJ1-1, with D tentatively TRBD1 (5 bases). This CDR3 is 14 amino acids long. Per germline, CDR1 KGHSH and CDR2 LQKENI. The V end was cut by 6 bases, the J end by 3 bases, with 14 bases between. The chain's CDR3 is CASSRQTADTEAFF. Here the CDR3 DNA reads TGTGCCAGCTCCCGACAGACAGCAGACACTGAAGCTTTCTTT.

The gene calls are TRBV5-4 and TRBJ2-3; 9 positions agree with TRBD2. From germline, CDR1 is SGHNT and CDR2 YYREEE (reference sequence). With V trimmed by 0 bases and J by 6 bases, 8 bases remained unmatched. The CDR3 loop spans 16 amino acids. CDR3 nucleotide sequence: TGTGCCAGCAGCTTGGCCGGCGCTAGCGGGGTTGATACGCAGTATTTT. This codes for CASSLAGASGVDTQYF. Supplemented by reference TRBV5-4 and TRBJ2-3, the full variable domain reads ETGVTQSPTHLIKTRGQQVTLRCSSQSGHNTVSWYQQALGQGPQFIFQYYREEENGRGNFPPRFSGLQFPNYSSELNVNALELDDSALYLCASSLAGASGVDTQYFGPGTRLTVL.

The chain uses TRBV2 and TRBJ1-6; 7 bases align to TRBD1. The germline V gene has CDR1 SNHLY and CDR2 FYNNEI. CDR3 length equals 13 residues. The ends lost 7 bases at V and 9 bases at J; junction bases unmatched: 6. CDR3 bases: TGTGCCAGCAATGACAGGGTAACTTCACCCCTCCACTTT. This gives the protein CASNDRVTSPLHF.

The chain has TRBV27 and TRBJ2-6; TRBD1 matches at 9 bases. V lost 5 bases, J lost 2 bases, and 7 bases stayed unmatched. This CDR3 is 17 amino acids long. From germline, CDR1 is MNHEY and CDR2 SMNVEV (reference sequence). The CDR3 sequence: CASSPHTGGTGANVLTF. The CDR3 coding sequence is TGTGCCAGCAGTCCCCATACAGGGGGCACTGGGGCCAACGTCCTGACTTTC.

V gene TRBV19 combines with J gene TRBJ1-5, with D possibly matching TRBD1 (6 bases). This CDR3 spans 14 amino acids. CDR1 and CDR2 (germline): LNHDA, SQIVND (reference sequence). V lost 3 bases to trimming and J lost 5 bases, with 11 bases between them. CDR3 bases: TGTGCCAGTAGTATCGACAGGATATATCAGCCCCAGCATTTT. Its protein is CASSIDRIYQPQHF. Full variable domain (outside the CDR3, taken from reference TRBV19 and TRBJ1-5): DGGITQSPKYLFRKEGQNVTLSCEQNLNHDAMYWYRQDPGQGLRLIYYSQIVNDFQKGDIAEGYSVSREKKESFPLTVTSAQKNPTAFYLCASSIDRIYQPQHFGDGTRLSIL.

The rearrangement links TRBV2 to TRBJ1-1; the D gene is possibly TRBD1 (5 bases). CDR3 size: 13 residues. Germline V gene sequence: CDR1 SNHLY, CDR2 FYNNEI. Trimming shortened V by 6 bases and J by 3 bases, and 11 bases separated the two germline ends. For the CDR3, the DNA is TGTGCCAGCAGCTCACAAGGGGACACTGAAGCTTTCTTT. As protein: CASSSQGDTEAFF.

J is TRBJ2-3 and V is TRBV7-3; 7 bases align to TRBD1. Germline V gives CDR1 SGHTA, CDR2 FQGTGA. V lost 0 bases and J lost 0; bases outside the gene matches: 0. CDR3 size: 15 residues. The chain's CDR3 is CASSLTGQSTDTQYF. As DNA, the CDR3 is TGTGCCAGCAGCTTAACGGGACAGAGCACAGATACGCAGTATTTT.

The chain uses TRBV2 and TRBJ2-7; 8 bases fit TRBD1. Losses at the gene ends were 6 bases for V and 0 bases for J; bases not matched to a gene: 10. The germline V gene encodes CDR1 SNHLY and CDR2 FYNNEI. This CDR3 spans 16 amino acids. In DNA, the CDR3 is TGTGCCAGCAGCGGAACCCGGGACAGGAGCTCCTACGAGCAGTACTTC. This gives the protein CASSGTRDRSSYEQYF. Supplemented by reference TRBV2 and TRBJ2-7, the full variable domain reads EPEVTQTPSHQVTQMGQEVILRCVPISNHLYFYWYRQILGQKVEFLVSFYNNEISEKSEIFDDQFSVERPDGSNFTLKIRSTKLEDSAMYFCASSGTRDRSSYEQYFGPGTRLTVT.

This clone was found once. This rearrangement joins TRBV6-5 to TRBJ1-1, with D unresolved. V was pared by 6 bases and J by 1 base, with 9 bases between. The germline CDR1 and CDR2 sequences are MNHEY and SVGAGI. The CDR3 has 13 amino acids. The CDR3 DNA follows: TGTGCCAGCAGCCCCGACAAGAACACTGAAGCTTTCTTT. The encoded protein is CASSPDKNTEAFF.

In DNA form, the CDR3 reads TGTGCCAGCAGCCGGCGACAGGGGGCATATAATTCACCCCTCCACTTT. It is translated as CASSRRQGAYNSPLHF. V is TRBV11-2 and J is TRBJ1-6; TRBD1 matches 10 bases. Losses at the gene ends were 5 bases for V and 4 bases for J; bases not matched to a gene: 5. Germline CDR1 SGHAT, CDR2 FQNNGV. The CDR3 extends over 16 amino acids.

The rearrangement links TRBV2 to TRBJ2-2; D is unresolved. CDR3 length: 11 residues. CDR1 is SNHLY, CDR2 FYNNEI, per germline. Trimming left V 4 bases short and J 6 bases short, with 3 bases between. The CDR3 here is CASSVAGELFF. As DNA, the CDR3 is TGTGCCAGCAGTGTAGCCGGGGAGCTGTTTTTT.

V is TRBV6-5 and J is TRBJ1-5; the match to TRBD1 covers 9 bases. Trimming cost V 6 bases and J 4 bases; bases outside gene matches: 4. The CDR3 consists of 14 residues. Germline values: CDR1 MNHEY, CDR2 SVGAGI. The DNA of the CDR3 is TGTGCCAGCAGCGGGGGGACAGGGAATCAGCCCCAGCATTTT. Protein: CASSGGTGNQPQHF.

Points on this clone: This sample includes further DNA sequences coding for the same CDR3. V is TRBV7-9 and J is TRBJ2-5; 8 bases line up with TRBD1. Trimming at V came to 5 bases and at J to 4 bases, leaving 6 bases not matched to a gene. The CDR3 spans 14 residues. From germline, CDR1 is SEHNR and CDR2 FQNEAQ (reference sequence). The CDR3 sequence: CASSLGTGGETQYF. The CDR3 nucleotides read TGTGCCAGCAGCCTAGGGACAGGCGGAGAGACCCAGTACTTC.

The chain links TRBV5-1 to TRBJ1-4; tentatively, D is TRBD1 (6 bases). V was shortened by 2 bases and J by 8 bases, with 13 bases between the two germline ends. Per germline, CDR1 SGHRS and CDR2 YFSETQ. This CDR3 has 14 residues. The CDR3 DNA follows: TGCGCCAGCAGCTTTTCACAGGGTCTGGAAAAACTGTTTTTT. It specifies CASSFSQGLEKLFF.

The genes are TRBV29-1 and TRBJ1-1; the match to TRBD1 covers 8 bases. CDR3 length equals 14 residues. Germline CDR1 is SQVTM and CDR2 is ANQGSEA. The V gene end was trimmed by 6 bases and the J gene end by 3 bases; junction bases not matched to a gene: 9. The CDR3 spells CSVRGLDRDTEAFF. For the CDR3, the DNA is TGCAGCGTCCGAGGGTTGGACAGGGACACTGAAGCTTTCTTT.

This rearrangement joins TRBV15 to TRBJ1-2; D ambiguous. V gave up 0 bases and J gave up 0 bases, with 5 bases separating them. The CDR3 runs to 14 residues. The germline V gene has CDR1 LNHNV and CDR2 YYDKDF (reference sequence). The CDR3 loop reads CATSRESANYGYTF. For the CDR3, the DNA is TGTGCCACCAGCAGAGAGTCAGCTAACTATGGCTACACCTTC. Complete variable domain (other parts from reference TRBV15 and TRBJ1-2): DAMVIQNPRYQVTQFGKPVTLSCSQTLNHNVMYWYQQKSSQAPKLLFHYYDKDFNNEADTPDNFQSRRPNTSFCFLDIRSPGLGDTAMYLCATSRESANYGYTFGSGTRLTVV.

The genes are TRBV3-1 (or the pseudogene TRBV3-2) and TRBJ2-1; D unresolved. CDR1 and CDR2 from the germline V gene are LGHDT and YNNKEL (reference sequence). The CDR3 contains 12 residues. The V end lost 2 bases, the J end lost 6 bases, and 5 bases lay between the germline ends. CDR3 protein: CASSQIRNEQFF. The CDR3 bases are TGTGCCAGCAGCCAAATTCGCAATGAGCAGTTCTTC.

The genes are TRBV12-3 or TRBV12-4 and TRBJ1-5; 9 bases agree with TRBD1. The CDR3 runs to 10 residues. V lost 10 bases and J lost 11; bases outside the gene matches: 3. CDR3 amino acids: CATGDRAQHF. CDR3 bases: TGTGCCACTGGGGACAGGGCCCAGCATTTT.

The rearrangement uses TRBV28 and TRBJ1-1, with D possibly TRBD1 on 6 matching bases. CDR1 MDHEN and CDR2 SYDVKM come from the germline V gene. Deletions cut 2 bases from V and 6 bases from J, with 13 bases between. The CDR3 spans 14 residues. CDR3 amino acids: CASSLGQGRAEAFF. As DNA, the CDR3 is TGTGCCAGCAGTTTAGGGCAGGGGAGGGCTGAAGCTTTCTTT.

The genes are TRBV20-1 and TRBJ2-5; a possible D gene is TRBD1 (5 bases). The germline V and J ends were trimmed by 3 bases and 1 base, with 18 bases remaining between them. The CDR3 length is 16 residues. Looked up from germline, CDR1 is DFQATT and CDR2 is SNEGSKA (reference sequence). The CDR3 protein is CSASGKTAYFQETQYF. CDR3 bases: TGCAGTGCTAGTGGAAAGACAGCTTATTTCCAAGAGACCCAGTACTTC.

The chain uses TRBV4-3 and TRBJ1-2; D remains ambiguous. The CDR3 totals 15 residues. CDR1 is LGHNA and CDR2 is YSLEER in the germline V gene. The V end was cut by 0 bases, the J end by 4 bases, with 12 bases between. CDR3 in DNA: TGCGCCAGCAGCCAAGAAATCAGCGTGGGCTATGGCTACACCTTC. The encoded protein is CASSQEISVGYGYTF.

Here the CDR3 DNA reads TGTGCCAGCAGACGCCCTTGGGGCCGCAATCAGCCCCAGCATTTT. Protein: CASRRPWGRNQPQHF. The V gene is TRBV28, the J gene TRBJ1-5, with D perhaps matching TRBD1 (5 bases). This CDR3 comprises 15 residues. Trimming removed 6 bases at V and 2 bases at J, with 14 bases between. Looked up from germline, CDR1 is MDHEN and CDR2 is SYDVKM.

The chain is built from TRBV6-6 and TRBJ2-7; D not certain. Trimming stripped 8 bases from V and 2 bases from J, with 10 bases between. The CDR3 runs to 12 residues. The germline CDR1 and CDR2 sequences are MNHNY and SVGAGI (reference sequence). CDR3 residues: CASSVKTYEQYF. The CDR3 DNA follows: TGTGCCAGCTCAGTCAAGACCTACGAGCAGTACTTC.